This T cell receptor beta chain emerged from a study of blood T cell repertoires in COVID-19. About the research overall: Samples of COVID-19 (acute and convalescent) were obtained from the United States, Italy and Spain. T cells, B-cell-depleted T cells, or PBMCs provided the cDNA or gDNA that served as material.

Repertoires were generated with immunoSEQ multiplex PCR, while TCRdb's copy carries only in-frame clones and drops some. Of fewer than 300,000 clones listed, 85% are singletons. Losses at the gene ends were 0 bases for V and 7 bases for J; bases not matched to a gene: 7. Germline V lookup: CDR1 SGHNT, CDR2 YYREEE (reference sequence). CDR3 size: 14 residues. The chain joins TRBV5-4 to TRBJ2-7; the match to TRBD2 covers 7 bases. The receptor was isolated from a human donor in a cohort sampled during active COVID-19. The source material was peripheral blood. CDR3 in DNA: TGTGCCAGCAGCTTGGAGCGGGATTCGGGTGAGCAGTACTTC. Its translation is CASSLERDSGEQYF.